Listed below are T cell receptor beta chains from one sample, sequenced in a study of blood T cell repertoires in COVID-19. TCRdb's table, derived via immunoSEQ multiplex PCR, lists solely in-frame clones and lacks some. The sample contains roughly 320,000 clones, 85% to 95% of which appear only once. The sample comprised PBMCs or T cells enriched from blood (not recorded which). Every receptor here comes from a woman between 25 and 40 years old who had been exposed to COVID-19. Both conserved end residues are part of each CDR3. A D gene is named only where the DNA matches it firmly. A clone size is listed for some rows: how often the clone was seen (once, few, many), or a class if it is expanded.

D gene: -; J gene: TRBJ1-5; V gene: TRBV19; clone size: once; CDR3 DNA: TGTGCCAGTAGTCTAGGGGCTGATCAGCCCCAGCATTTT; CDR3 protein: CASSLGADQPQHF
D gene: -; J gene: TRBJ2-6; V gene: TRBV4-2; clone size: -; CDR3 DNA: TGTGCCAGCAGCCAAGTCTTGGGGCAGGGAATGAGCTCTGGGGCCAACGTCCTGACTTTC; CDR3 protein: CASSQVLGQGMSSGANVLTF
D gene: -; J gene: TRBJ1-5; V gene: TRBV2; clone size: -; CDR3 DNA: TGTGCCAGCAGTGAGCCATTCCGAGGGATTATACAGCCCCAGCATTTT; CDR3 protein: CASSEPFRGIIQPQHF
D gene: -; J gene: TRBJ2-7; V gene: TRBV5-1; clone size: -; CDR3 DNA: TGCGCCAGCAGCTTGGCCTTGACAGCAGCCTACGAGCAGTACTTC; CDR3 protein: CASSLALTAAYEQYF
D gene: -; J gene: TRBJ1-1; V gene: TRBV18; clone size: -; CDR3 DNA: TGTGCCAGCTCACCAACGACAGCCTATCAAAGAAGGACTGAAGCTTTCTTT; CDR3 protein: CASSPTTAYQRRTEAFF
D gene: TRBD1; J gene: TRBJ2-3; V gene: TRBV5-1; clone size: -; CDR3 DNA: TGCGCCAGCAGCTCGGTGGCCGGACAGGCGGGCACAGATACGCAGTATTTT; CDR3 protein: CASSSVAGQAGTDTQYF
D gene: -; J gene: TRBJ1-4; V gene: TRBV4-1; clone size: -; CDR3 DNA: TGCGCCAGCAGCCAAGAAGGCCAGCGTAATGAAAAACTGTTTTTT; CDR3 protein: CASSQEGQRNEKLFF
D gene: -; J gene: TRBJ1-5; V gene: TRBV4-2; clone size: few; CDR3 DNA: TGTGCCAGCAGCCAAGGGCCAAATCAGCCCCAGCATTTT; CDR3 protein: CASSQGPNQPQHF
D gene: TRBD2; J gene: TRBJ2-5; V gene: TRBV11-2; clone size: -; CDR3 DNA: TGTGCCAGCAGCTTAGATCTGACTAGCGGGGGGGCCGGGGAGACCCAGTACTTC; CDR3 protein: CASSLDLTSGGAGETQYF
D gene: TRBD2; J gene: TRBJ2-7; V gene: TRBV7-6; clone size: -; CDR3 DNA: TGTGCCAGCAGCCAAGAACTAGCGGGGGGGCCGATTGAGCAGTACTTC; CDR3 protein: CASSQELAGGPIEQYF
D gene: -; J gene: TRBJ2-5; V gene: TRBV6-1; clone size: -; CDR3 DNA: TGTGCCAGCAGTGAAACGGGCCAAGAGACCCAGTACTTC; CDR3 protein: CASSETGQETQYF
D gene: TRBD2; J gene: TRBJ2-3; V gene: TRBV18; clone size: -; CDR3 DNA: TGTGCCAGCTCACCAGGGGCTAGCGGGGACACAGATACGCAGTATTTT; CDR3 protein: CASSPGASGDTDTQYF
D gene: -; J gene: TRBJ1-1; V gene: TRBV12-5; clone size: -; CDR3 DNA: TGTGCTAGTGGTTTGGTTGGTCAGGTCACTGAAGCTTTCTTT; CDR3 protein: CASGLVGQVTEAFF
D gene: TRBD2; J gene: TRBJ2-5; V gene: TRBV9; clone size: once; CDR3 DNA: TGTGCCAGCAGCCCTTATAGCGGGGGGGCCGTTGAGACCCAGTACTTC; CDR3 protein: CASSPYSGGAVETQYF
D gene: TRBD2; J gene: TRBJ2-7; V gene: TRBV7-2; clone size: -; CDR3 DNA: TGTGCCAGCAGCCGGGGGGGGAGCTCCTACGAGCAGTACTTC; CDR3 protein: CASSRGGSSYEQYF
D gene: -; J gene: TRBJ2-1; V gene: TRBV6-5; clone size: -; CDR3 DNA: TGTGCCAGCACCGCGGGGTATGAGCAGTTCTTC; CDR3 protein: CASTAGYEQFF
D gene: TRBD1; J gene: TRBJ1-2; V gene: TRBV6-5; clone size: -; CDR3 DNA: TGTGCCAGCAGGCGGGGACAGGGGGCCTATGGCTACACCTTC; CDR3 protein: CASRRGQGAYGYTF
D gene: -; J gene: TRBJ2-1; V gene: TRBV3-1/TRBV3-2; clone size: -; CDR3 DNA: TGTGCCAGCAGCGGCAACGATGAGCAGTTCTTC; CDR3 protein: CASSGNDEQFF
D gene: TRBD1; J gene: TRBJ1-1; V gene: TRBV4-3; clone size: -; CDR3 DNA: TGCGCCAGCAGCCAAGGGACAGGGGTAAACACTGAAGCTTTCTTT; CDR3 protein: CASSQGTGVNTEAFF
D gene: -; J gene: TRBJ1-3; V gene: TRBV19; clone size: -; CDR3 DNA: TGTGCCAGTAGTTCTCTAGCCTCTGGAAACACCATATATTTT; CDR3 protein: CASSSLASGNTIYF